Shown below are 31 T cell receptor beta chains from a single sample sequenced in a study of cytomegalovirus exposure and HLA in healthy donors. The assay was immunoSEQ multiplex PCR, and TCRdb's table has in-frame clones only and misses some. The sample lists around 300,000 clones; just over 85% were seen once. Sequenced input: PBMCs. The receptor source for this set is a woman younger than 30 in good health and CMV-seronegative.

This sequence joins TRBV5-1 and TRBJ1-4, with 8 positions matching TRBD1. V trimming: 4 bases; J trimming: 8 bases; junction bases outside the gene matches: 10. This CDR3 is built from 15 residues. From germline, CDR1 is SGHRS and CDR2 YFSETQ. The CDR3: CASSPLGTGGEKLFF. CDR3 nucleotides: TGCGCCAGCAGCCCTCTAGGGACAGGAGGGGAAAAACTGTTTTTT. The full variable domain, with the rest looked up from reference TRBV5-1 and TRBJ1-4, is KAGVTQTPRYLIKTRGQQVTLSCSPISGHRSVSWYQQTPGQGLQFLFEYFSETQRNKGNFPGRFSGRQFSNSRSEMNVSTLELGDSALYLCASSPLGTGGEKLFFGSGTQLSVL.

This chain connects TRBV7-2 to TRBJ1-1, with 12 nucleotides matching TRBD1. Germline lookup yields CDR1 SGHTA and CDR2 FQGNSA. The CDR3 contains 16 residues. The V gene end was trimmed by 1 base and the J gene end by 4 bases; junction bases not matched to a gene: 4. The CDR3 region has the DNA TGTGCCAGCAGCTTAGGGGGGACAGGGGGCGGCACTGAAGCTTTCTTT. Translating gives CASSLGGTGGGTEAFF.

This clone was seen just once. DNA for the CDR3: TGTGCCAGCAGCGTAGTGCGGGGTCCTGCGGGTGAGCAGTTCTTC. It translates to CASSVVRGPAGEQFF. The V and J genes are TRBV9 and TRBJ2-1, with D possibly matching TRBD2 (6 bases). The germline CDR1 and CDR2 sequences are SGDLS and YYNGEE. This CDR3 spans 15 amino acids. Trimming took 0 bases from V and 9 from J, leaving 16 bases between them.

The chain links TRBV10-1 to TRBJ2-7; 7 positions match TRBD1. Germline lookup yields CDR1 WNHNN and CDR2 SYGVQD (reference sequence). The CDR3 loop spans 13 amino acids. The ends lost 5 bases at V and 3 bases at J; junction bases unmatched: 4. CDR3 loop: CASSPGQYYEQYF. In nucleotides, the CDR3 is TGCGCCAGCAGTCCGGGACAGTACTACGAGCAGTACTTC.

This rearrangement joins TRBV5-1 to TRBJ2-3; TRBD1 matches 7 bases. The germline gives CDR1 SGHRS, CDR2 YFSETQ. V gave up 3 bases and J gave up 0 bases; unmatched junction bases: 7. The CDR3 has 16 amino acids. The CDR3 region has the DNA TGCGCCAGCAGCTACGGGACAGCTACTAGCACAGATACGCAGTATTTT. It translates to CASSYGTATSTDTQYF.

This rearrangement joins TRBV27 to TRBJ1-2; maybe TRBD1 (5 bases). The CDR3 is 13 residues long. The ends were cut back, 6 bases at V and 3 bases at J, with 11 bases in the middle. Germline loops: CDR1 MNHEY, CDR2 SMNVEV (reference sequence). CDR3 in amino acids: CASRSGADYGYTF. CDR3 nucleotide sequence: TGTGCCAGCAGGTCTGGGGCGGACTATGGCTACACCTTC.

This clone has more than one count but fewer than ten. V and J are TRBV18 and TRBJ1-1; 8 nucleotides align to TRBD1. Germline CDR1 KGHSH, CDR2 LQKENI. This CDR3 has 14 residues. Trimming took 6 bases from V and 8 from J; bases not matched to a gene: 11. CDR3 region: CASSLLDREVEAFF. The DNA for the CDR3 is TGTGCCAGCTCGCTATTGGACAGGGAGGTAGAAGCTTTCTTT.

CDR3 residues: CATRLTVSTEAFF. For the CDR3, the DNA is TGTGCCACCAGGCTGACAGTCAGCACTGAAGCTTTCTTT. V is TRBV27 and J is TRBJ1-1; D may be TRBD1 (5 bases). The length of the CDR3 is 13 residues. V was cut by 10 bases and J by 4 bases, with 16 bases left in between. Germline lookup yields CDR1 MNHEY and CDR2 SMNVEV (reference sequence).

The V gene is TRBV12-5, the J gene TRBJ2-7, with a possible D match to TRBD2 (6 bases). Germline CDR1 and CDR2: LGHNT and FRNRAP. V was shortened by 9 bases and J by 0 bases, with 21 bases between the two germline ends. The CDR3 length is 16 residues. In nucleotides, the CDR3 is TGTGCTAGCAGGAAAGGTGGGGGGTCCAGCTCCTACGAGCAGTACTTC. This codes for CASRKGGGSSSYEQYF.

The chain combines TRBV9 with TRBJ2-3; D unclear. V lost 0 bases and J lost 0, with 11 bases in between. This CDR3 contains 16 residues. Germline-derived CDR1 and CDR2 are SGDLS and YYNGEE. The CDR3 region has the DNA TGTGCCAGCAGCGTAGTTGGTGAAACTAGCACAGATACGCAGTATTTT. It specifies CASSVVGETSTDTQYF.

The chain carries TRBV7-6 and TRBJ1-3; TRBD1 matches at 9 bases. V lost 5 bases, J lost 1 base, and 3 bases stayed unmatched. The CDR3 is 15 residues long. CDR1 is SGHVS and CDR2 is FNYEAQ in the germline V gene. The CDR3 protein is CASSPQGASGNTIYF. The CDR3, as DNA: TGTGCCAGCAGCCCACAGGGGGCGTCTGGAAACACCATATATTTT.

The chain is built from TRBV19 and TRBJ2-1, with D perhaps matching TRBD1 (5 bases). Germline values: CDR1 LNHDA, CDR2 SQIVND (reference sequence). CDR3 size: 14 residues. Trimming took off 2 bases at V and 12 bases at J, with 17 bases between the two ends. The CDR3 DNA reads TGTGCCAGTAGTATATCCTCGAGACAGCCCGGGCAGTTCTTC. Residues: CASSISSRQPGQFF.

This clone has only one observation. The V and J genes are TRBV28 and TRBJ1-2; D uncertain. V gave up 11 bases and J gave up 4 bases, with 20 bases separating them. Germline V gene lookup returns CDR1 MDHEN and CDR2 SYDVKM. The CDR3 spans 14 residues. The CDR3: CAAASLSWSYGYTF. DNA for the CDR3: TGTGCCGCGGCCTCTCTCTCTTGGTCCTATGGCTACACCTTC.

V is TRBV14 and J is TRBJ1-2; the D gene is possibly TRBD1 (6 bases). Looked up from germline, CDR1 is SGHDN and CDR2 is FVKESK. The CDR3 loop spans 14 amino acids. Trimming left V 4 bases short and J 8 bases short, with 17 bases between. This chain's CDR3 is CASSRYREKEGYTF. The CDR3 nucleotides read TGTGCCAGCAGCCGCTACAGGGAAAAGGAGGGCTACACCTTC.

CDR3: CASSQGVLSGQYNSPLHF. The CDR3 region has the DNA TGCGCCAGCAGCCAAGGAGTACTTTCGGGACAGTATAATTCACCCCTCCACTTT. The V call is TRBV4-3, the J call TRBJ1-6; 7 positions agree with TRBD1. V lost 1 base, J lost 4 bases, and 10 bases stayed unmatched. This CDR3 region has 18 residues. CDR1 LGHNA and CDR2 YSLEER come from the germline V gene.

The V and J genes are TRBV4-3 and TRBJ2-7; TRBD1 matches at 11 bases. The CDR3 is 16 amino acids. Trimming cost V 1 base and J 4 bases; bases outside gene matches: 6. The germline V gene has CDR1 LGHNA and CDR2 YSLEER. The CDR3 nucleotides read TGCGCCAGCAGCCAAGTACACGGACAGGGGGCATACGAGCAGTACTTC. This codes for CASSQVHGQGAYEQYF.

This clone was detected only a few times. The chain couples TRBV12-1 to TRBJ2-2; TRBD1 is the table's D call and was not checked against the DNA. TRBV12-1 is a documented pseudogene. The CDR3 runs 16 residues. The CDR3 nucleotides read TGTGCCAGCAGCTTTGCGAGGACAGGGGTCACCGGGGAGCTGTTTTTT. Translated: CASSFARTGVTGELFF.

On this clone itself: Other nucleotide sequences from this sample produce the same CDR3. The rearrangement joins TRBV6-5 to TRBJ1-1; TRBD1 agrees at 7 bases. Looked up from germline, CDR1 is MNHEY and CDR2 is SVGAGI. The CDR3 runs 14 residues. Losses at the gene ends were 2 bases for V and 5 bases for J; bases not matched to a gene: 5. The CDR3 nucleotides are TGTGCCAGCAGTTACAGGGGGCGAAGGACTGAAGCTTTCTTT. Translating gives CASSYRGRRTEAFF.

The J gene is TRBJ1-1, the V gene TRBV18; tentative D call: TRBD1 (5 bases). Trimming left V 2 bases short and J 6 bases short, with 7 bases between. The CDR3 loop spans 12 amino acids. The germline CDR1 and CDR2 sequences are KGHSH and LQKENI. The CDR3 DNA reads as TGTGCCAGCTCACCAGGAGGGGCTGAAGCTTTCTTT. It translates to CASSPGGAEAFF.

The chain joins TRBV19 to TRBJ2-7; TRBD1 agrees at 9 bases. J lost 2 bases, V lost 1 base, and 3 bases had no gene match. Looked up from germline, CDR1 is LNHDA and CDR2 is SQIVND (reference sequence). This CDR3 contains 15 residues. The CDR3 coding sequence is TGTGCCAGTAGTATAGTGGGACAGGGCCCCTACGAGCAGTACTTC. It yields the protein CASSIVGQGPYEQYF.

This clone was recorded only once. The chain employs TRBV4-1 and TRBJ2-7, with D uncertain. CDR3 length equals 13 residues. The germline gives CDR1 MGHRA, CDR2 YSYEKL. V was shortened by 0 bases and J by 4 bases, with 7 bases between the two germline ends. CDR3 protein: CASSQDIGYEQYF. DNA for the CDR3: TGCGCCAGCAGCCAAGATATCGGGTACGAGCAGTACTTC.

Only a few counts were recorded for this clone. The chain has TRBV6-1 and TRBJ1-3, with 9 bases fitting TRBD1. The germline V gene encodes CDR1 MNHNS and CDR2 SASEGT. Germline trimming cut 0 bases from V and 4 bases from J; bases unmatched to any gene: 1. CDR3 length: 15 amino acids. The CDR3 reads CASSEAGTGGNTIYF. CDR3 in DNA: TGTGCCAGCAGTGAAGCCGGGACAGGGGGAAACACCATATATTTT.

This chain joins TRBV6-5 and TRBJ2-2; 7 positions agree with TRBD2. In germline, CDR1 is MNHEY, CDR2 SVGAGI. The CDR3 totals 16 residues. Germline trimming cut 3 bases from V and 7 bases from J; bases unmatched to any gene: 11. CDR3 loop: CASSYGVAGFGGELFF. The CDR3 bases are TGTGCCAGCAGTTATGGAGTAGCGGGCTTTGGCGGGGAGCTGTTTTTT.

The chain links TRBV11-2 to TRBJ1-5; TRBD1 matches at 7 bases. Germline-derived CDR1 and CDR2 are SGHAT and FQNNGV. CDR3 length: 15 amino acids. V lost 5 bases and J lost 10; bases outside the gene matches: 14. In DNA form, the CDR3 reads TGTGCCAGCAGCGCCTTGGAGGGGGCGAAACCCCCCCAGCATTTT. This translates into CASSALEGAKPPQHF.

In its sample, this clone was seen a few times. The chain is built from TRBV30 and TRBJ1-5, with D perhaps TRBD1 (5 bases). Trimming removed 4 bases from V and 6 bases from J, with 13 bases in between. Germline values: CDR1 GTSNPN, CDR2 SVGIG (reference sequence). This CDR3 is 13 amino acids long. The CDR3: CAWTTARGQPQHF. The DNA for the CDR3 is TGTGCCTGGACGACAGCCCGAGGTCAGCCCCAGCATTTT.

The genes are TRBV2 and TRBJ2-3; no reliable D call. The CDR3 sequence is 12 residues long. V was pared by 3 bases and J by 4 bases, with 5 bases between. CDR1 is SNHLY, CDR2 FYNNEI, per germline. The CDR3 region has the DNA TGTGCCAGCAGTGACGAGGCAGATACGCAGTATTTT. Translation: CASSDEADTQYF.

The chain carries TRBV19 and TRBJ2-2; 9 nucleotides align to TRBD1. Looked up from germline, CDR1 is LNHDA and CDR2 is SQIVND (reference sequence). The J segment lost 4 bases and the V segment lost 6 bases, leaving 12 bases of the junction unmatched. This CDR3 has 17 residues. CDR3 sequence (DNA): TGTGCCAGTAGAATTCAAGCGGGACAGGGCGGCACCGGGGAGCTGTTTTTT. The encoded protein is CASRIQAGQGGTGELFF.

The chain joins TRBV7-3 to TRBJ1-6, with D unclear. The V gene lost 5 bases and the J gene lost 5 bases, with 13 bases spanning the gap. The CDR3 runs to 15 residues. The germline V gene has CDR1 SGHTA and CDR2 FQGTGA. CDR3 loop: CASSPKGGDNSPLHF. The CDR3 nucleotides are TGTGCCAGCAGCCCAAAGGGCGGGGATAATTCACCCCTCCACTTT.

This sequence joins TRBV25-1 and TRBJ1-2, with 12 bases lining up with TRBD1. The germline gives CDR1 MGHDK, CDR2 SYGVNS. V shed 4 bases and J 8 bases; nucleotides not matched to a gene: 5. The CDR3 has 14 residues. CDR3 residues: CASSAGQGAMGYTF. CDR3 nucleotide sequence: TGTGCCAGCAGTGCGGGACAGGGGGCGATGGGCTACACCTTC.

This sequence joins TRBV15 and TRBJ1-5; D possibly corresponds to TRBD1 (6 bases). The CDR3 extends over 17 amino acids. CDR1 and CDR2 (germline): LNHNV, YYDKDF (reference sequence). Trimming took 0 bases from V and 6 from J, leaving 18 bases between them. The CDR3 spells CATSRDAGARGRQPQHF. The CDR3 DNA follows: TGTGCCACCAGCAGAGATGCAGGGGCAAGAGGACGTCAGCCCCAGCATTTT. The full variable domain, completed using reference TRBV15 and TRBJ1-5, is DAMVIQNPRYQVTQFGKPVTLSCSQTLNHNVMYWYQQKSSQAPKLLFHYYDKDFNNEADTPDNFQSRRPNTSFCFLDIRSPGLGDTAMYLCATSRDAGARGRQPQHFGDGTRLSIL.

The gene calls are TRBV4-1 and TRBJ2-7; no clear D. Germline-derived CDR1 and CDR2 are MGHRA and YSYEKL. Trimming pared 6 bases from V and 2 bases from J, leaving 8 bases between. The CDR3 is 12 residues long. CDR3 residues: CASSIDTYEQYF. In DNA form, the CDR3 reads TGCGCCAGCAGTATAGACACCTACGAGCAGTACTTC.